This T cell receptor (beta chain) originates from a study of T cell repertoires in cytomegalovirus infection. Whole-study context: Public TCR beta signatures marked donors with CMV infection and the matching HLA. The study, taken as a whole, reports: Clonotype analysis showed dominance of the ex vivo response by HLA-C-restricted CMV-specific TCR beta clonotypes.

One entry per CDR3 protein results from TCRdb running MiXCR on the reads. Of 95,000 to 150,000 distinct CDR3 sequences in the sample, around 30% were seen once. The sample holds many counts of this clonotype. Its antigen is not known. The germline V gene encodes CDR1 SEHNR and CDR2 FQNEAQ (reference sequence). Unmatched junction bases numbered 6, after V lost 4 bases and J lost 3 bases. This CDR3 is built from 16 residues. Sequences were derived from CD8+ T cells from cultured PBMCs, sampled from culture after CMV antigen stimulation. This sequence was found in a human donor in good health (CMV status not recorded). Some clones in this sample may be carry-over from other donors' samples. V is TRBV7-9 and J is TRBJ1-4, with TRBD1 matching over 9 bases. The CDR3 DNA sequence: TGTGCCAGCAGCTCAAACAGGGGGCCGTCTAATGAAAAACTGTTTTTT. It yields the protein CASSSNRGPSNEKLFF. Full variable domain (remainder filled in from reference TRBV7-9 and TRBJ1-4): DTGVSQNPRHKITKRGQNVTFRCDPISEHNRLYWYRQTLGQGPEFLTYFQNEAQLEKSRLLSDRFSAERPKGSFSTLEIQRTEQGDSAMYLCASSSNRGPSNEKLFFGSGTQLSVL.